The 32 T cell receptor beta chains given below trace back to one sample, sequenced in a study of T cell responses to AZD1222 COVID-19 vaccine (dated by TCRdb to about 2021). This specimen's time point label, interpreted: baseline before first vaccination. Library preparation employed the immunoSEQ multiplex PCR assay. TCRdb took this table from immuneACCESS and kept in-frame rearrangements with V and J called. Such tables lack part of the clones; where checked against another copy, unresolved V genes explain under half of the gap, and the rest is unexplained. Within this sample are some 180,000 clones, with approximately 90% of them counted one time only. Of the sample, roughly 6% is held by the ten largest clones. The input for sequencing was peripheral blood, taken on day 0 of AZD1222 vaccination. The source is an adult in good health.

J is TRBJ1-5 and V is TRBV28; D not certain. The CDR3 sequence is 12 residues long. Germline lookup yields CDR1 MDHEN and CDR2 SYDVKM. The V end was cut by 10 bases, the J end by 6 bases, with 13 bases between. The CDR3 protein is CATGSGRQPQHF. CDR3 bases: TGTGCCACGGGGTCGGGTCGTCAGCCCCAGCATTTT.

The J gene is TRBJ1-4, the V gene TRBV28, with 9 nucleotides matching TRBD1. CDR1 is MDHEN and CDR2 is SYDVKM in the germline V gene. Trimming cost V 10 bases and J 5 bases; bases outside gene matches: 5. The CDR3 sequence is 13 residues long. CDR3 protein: CATRQGVNEKLFF. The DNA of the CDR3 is TGTGCCACCAGACAGGGGGTGAATGAAAAACTGTTTTTT.

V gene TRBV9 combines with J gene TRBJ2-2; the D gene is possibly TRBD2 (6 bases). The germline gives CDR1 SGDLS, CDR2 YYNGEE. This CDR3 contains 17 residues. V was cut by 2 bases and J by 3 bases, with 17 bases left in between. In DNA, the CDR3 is TGTGCCAGCAGCGTCCATACTAGCCTGCCTGACACCGGGGAGCTGTTTTTT. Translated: CASSVHTSLPDTGELFF.

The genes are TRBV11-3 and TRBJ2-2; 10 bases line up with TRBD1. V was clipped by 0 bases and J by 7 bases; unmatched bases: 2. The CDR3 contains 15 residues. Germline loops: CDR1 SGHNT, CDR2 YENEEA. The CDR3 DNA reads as TGTGCCAGCAGCTTAGAGACAGGGGGCTTCGGGGAGCTGTTTTTT. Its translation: CASSLETGGFGELFF.

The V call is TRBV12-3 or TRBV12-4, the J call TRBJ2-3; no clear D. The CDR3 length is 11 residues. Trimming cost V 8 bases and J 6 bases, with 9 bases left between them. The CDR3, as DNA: TGTGCCAGCTGTAAGGTGGATACGCAGTATTTT. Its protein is CASCKVDTQYF.

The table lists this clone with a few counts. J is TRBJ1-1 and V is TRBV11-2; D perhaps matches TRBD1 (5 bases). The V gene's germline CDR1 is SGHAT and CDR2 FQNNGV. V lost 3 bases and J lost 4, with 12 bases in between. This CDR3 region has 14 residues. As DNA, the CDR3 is TGTGCCAGCAGCTTGAGGGGCGAGACCACTGAAGCTTTCTTT. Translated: CASSLRGETTEAFF.

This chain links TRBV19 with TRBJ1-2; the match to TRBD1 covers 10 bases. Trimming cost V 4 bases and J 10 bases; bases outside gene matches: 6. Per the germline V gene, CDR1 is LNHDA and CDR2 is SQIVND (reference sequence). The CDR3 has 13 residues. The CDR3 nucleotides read TGTGCCAGTAGTAGGGAGGGACAGGGGACCTACACCTTC. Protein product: CASSREGQGTYTF.

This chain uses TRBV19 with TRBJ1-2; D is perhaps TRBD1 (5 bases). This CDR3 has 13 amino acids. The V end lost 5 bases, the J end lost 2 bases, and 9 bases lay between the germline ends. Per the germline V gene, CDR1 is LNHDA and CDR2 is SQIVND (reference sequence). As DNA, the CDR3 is TGTGCCAGTAGTCGGCAGGGCAACTATGGCTACACCTTC. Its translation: CASSRQGNYGYTF. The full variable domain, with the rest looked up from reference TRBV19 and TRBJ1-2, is DGGITQSPKYLFRKEGQNVTLSCEQNLNHDAMYWYRQDPGQGLRLIYYSQIVNDFQKGDIAEGYSVSREKKESFPLTVTSAQKNPTAFYLCASSRQGNYGYTFGSGTRLTVV.

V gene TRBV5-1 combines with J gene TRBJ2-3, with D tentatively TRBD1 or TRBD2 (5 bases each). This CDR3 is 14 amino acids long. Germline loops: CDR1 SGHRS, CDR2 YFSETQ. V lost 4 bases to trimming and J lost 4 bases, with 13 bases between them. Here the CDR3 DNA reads TGCGCCAGCAGCCCGGGGCTAGCTTCAGATACGCAGTATTTT. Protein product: CASSPGLASDTQYF.

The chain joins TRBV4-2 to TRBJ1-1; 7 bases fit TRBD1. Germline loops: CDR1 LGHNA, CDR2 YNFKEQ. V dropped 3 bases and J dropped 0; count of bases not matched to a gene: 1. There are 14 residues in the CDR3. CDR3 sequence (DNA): TGTGCCAGCAGCCAGGGACAGCTGAACACTGAAGCTTTCTTT. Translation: CASSQGQLNTEAFF.

The CDR3 region has the DNA TGTGCCAGTAGTACATCTCCATACAACAGGGGGAGAGAGACCCAGTACTTC. Translating it yields CASSTSPYNRGRETQYF. The chain carries TRBV19 and TRBJ2-5; 8 bases fit TRBD1. From germline, CDR1 is LNHDA and CDR2 SQIVND (reference sequence). The CDR3 has 17 residues. The V and J ends lost 4 bases and 4 bases, in that order; junction bases with no gene match: 14.

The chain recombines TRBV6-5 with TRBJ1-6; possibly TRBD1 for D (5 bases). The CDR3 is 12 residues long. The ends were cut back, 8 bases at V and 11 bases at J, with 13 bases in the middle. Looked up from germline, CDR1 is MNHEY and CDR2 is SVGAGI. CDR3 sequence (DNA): TGTGCCAGCTCCCGAGGGGACCCACCCCTCCACTTT. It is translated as CASSRGDPPLHF.

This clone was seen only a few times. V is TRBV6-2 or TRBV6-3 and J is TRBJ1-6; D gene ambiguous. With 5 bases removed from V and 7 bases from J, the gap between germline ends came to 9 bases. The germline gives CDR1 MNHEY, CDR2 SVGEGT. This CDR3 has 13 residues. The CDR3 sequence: CASSARPNSPLHF. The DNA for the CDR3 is TGTGCCAGCAGTGCTCGACCAAATTCACCCCTCCACTTT.

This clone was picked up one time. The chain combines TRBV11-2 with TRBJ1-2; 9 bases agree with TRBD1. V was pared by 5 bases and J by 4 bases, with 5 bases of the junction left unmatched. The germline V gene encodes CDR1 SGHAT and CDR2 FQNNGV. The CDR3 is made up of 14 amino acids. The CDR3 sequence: CASSATGGVYGYTF. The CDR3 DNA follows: TGTGCCAGCAGCGCTACAGGGGGCGTCTATGGCTACACCTTC.

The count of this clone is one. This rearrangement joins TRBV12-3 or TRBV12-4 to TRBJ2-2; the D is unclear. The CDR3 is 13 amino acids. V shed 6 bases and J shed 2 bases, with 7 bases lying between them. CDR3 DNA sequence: TGTGCCAGCAGCTCCTTAAACACCGGGGAGCTGTTTTTT. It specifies CASSSLNTGELFF.

The CDR3 region has the DNA TGTGCCAGCAGCTTGGTTGGGAGGAGCTCCTATAATTCACCCCTCCACTTT. Protein product: CASSLVGRSSYNSPLHF. The chain recombines TRBV5-6 with TRBJ1-6, with no clear D. Germline V lookup: CDR1 SGHDT, CDR2 YYEEEE. Trimming removed 0 bases at V and 0 bases at J, with 10 bases between. The CDR3 is made up of 17 amino acids.

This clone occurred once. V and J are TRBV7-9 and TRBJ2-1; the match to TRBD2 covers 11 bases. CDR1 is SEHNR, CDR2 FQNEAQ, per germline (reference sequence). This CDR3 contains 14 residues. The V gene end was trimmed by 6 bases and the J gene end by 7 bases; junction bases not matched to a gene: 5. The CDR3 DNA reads TGTGCCAGCAGTTACGGACTAGCGGGTAATGAGCAGTTCTTC. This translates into CASSYGLAGNEQFF.

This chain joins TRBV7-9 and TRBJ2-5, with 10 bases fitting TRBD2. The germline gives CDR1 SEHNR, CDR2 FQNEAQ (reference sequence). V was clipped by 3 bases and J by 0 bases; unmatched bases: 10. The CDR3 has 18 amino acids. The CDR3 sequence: CASSLRLAGASYQETQYF. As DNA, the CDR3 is TGTGCCAGCAGCTTGCGGCTAGCGGGGGCCTCGTACCAAGAGACCCAGTACTTC.

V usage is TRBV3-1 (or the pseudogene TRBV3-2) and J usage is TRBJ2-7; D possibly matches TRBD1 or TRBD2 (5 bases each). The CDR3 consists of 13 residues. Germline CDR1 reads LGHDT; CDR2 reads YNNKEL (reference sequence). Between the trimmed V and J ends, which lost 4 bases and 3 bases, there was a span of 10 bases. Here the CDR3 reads CASSLNGGYEQYF. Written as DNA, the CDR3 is TGTGCCAGCAGCCTGAATGGGGGCTACGAGCAGTACTTC.

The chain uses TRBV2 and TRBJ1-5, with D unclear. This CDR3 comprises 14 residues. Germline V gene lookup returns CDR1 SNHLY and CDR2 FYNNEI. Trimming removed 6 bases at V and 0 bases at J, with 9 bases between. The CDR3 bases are TGTGCCAGCAGGGGAATAAATAGCAATCAGCCCCAGCATTTT. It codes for CASRGINSNQPQHF. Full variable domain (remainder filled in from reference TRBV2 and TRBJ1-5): EPEVTQTPSHQVTQMGQEVILRCVPISNHLYFYWYRQILGQKVEFLVSFYNNEISEKSEIFDDQFSVERPDGSNFTLKIRSTKLEDSAMYFCASRGINSNQPQHFGDGTRLSIL.

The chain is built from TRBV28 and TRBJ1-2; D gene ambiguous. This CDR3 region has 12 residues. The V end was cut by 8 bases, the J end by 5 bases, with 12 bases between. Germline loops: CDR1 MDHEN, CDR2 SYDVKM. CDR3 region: CASGARAYGYTF. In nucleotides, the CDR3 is TGTGCCAGCGGAGCTAGGGCGTATGGCTACACCTTC.

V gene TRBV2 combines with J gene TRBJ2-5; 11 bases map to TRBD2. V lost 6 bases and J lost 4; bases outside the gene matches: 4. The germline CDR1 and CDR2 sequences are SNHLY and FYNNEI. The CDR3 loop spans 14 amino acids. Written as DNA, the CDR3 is TGTGCCAGCAGCCAGGGACTAGCGGTAGAGACCCAGTACTTC. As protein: CASSQGLAVETQYF.

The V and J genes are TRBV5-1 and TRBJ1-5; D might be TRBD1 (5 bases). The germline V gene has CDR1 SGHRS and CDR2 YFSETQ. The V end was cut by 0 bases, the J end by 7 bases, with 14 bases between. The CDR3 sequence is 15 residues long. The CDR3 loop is CASSLDGGTEQPQHF. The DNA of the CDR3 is TGCGCCAGCAGCTTGGATGGGGGGACGGAGCAGCCCCAGCATTTT.

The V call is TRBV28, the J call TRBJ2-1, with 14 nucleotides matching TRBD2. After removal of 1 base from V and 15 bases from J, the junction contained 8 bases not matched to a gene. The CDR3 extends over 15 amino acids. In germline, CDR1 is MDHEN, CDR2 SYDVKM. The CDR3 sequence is CASSLSRLAGGPRFF. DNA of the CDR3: TGTGCCAGCAGTTTATCCAGACTAGCGGGAGGGCCGCGGTTCTTC.

The chain's CDR3 is CASRYGTGVGGHEQYF. DNA of the CDR3: TGTGCCAGCAGATACGGGACAGGGGTGGGGGGTCACGAGCAGTACTTC. The V call is TRBV28, the J call TRBJ2-7, with 10 nucleotides matching TRBD1. V was clipped by 6 bases and J by 5 bases; unmatched bases: 13. The length of the CDR3 is 16 residues. Germline loops: CDR1 MDHEN, CDR2 SYDVKM.

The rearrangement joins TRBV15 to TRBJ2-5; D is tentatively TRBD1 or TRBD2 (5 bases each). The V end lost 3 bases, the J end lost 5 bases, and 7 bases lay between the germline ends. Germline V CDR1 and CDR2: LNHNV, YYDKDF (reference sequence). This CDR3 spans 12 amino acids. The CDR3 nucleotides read TGTGCCACCAGCAGGGGGGAGGAGACCCAGTACTTC. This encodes CATSRGEETQYF. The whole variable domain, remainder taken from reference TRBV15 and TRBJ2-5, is DAMVIQNPRYQVTQFGKPVTLSCSQTLNHNVMYWYQQKSSQAPKLLFHYYDKDFNNEADTPDNFQSRRPNTSFCFLDIRSPGLGDTAMYLCATSRGEETQYFGPGTRLLVL.

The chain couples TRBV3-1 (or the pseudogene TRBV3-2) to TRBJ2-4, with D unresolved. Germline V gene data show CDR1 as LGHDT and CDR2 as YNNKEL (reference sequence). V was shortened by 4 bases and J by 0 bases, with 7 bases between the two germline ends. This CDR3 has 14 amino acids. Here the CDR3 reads CASSLLSAKNIQYF. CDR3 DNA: TGTGCCAGCAGCCTCCTGTCAGCCAAAAACATTCAGTACTTC.

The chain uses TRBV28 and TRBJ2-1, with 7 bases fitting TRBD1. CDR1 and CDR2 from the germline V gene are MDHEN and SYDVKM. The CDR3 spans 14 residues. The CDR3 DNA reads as TGTGCTACCTACAGGGGACACCTTGTAAATGAGCAGTTCTTC. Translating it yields CATYRGHLVNEQFF.

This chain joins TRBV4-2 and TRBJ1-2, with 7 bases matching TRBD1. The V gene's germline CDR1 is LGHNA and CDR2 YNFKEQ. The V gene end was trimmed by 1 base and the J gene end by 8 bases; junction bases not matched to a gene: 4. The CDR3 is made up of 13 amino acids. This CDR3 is CASSQGQGNGYTF. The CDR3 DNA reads TGTGCCAGCAGCCAAGGACAGGGAAACGGCTACACCTTC.

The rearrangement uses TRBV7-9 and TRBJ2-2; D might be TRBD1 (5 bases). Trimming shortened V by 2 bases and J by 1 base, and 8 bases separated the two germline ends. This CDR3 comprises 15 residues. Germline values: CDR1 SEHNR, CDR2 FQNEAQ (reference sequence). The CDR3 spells CASSLQGRNTGELFF. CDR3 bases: TGTGCCAGCAGCTTACAGGGCAGGAACACCGGGGAGCTGTTTTTT.

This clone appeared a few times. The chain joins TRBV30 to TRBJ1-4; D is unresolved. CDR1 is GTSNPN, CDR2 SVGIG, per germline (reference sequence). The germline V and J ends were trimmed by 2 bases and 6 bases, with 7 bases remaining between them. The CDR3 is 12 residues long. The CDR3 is CAWSPTDEKLFF. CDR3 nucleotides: TGTGCCTGGAGTCCAACAGATGAAAAACTGTTTTTT.

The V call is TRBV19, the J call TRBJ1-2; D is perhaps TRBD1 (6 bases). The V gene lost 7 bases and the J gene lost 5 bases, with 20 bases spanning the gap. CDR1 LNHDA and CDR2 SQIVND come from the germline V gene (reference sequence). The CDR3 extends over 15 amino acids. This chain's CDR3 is CASTIGLQGWYGYTF. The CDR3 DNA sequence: TGTGCCAGTACCATAGGGTTACAGGGCTGGTATGGCTACACCTTC.